Listed below are T cell receptor beta chains from one sample, sequenced in a study of T cells in Graves' hyperthyroidism and ophthalmopathy. One entry per CDR3 protein results from TCRdb running MiXCR on the multiplex PCR reads. The table lists 340,000 or so distinct CDR3 sequences, roughly a fifth of them singletons, with roughly 52% in the top ten. Specimen: blood. These receptors were collected from a woman aged 45 to 65 with Graves' hyperthyroidism. The conserved cysteine and the conserved F or W are not part of the CDR3 here. Fields, in order: D gene, V gene, J gene, CDR3 protein. The D gene is left open where the match is weak.

D gene: -; V gene: TRBV10-3; J gene: TRBJ2-3; CDR3 protein: AISDLAGASTDTQY
D gene: -; V gene: TRBV20-1; J gene: TRBJ1-1; CDR3 protein: SAREAAGRSHLNTEAF
D gene: -; V gene: TRBV28; J gene: TRBJ2-2; CDR3 protein: ASRKQRNTGELF
D gene: TRBD2; V gene: TRBV12-3/TRBV12-4; J gene: TRBJ2-2; CDR3 protein: ASGGEGRSGELF
D gene: -; V gene: TRBV12-3/TRBV12-4; J gene: TRBJ1-2; CDR3 protein: ASSRQAIYGYT
D gene: -; V gene: TRBV18; J gene: TRBJ2-3; CDR3 protein: ASSRDQRDTQY
D gene: -; V gene: TRBV7-9; J gene: TRBJ2-3; CDR3 protein: ASSLAREGTQY
D gene: TRBD1; V gene: TRBV4-2; J gene: TRBJ2-7; CDR3 protein: ASSQAPGQGWDEQY
D gene: -; V gene: TRBV28; J gene: TRBJ2-2; CDR3 protein: ASTRPLNTGELF
D gene: -; V gene: TRBV11-2; J gene: TRBJ2-7; CDR3 protein: ASSLRRSGRLGSYEQY
D gene: TRBD1; V gene: TRBV6-1; J gene: TRBJ1-2; CDR3 protein: ASSSTTPGQGFYGYT
D gene: -; V gene: TRBV14; J gene: TRBJ2-3; CDR3 protein: ASSQDRRGSGPTDTQY
D gene: -; V gene: TRBV12-3/TRBV12-4; J gene: TRBJ1-2; CDR3 protein: ASSFGLGPNYGYT
D gene: TRBD2; V gene: TRBV30; J gene: TRBJ2-3; CDR3 protein: AWSSTLTSGRSNTQY
D gene: -; V gene: TRBV19; J gene: TRBJ1-2; CDR3 protein: ASSIGSTGFYGYT
D gene: -; V gene: TRBV18; J gene: TRBJ1-2; CDR3 protein: ASSPSGANYGYT
D gene: -; V gene: TRBV7-9; J gene: TRBJ1-3; CDR3 protein: ASSPTSGVGNTIY
D gene: -; V gene: TRBV10-1; J gene: TRBJ2-7; CDR3 protein: ASSPSGVNEQY